This entry describes one T cell receptor beta chain. There are a few counts of this clonotype. Its cognate antigen has yet to be identified. Per-base quality was not reported, and no clone a single base away is much larger than it. This entry belongs to a study of identical twins (TCRdb year 2016). The study in broad terms: To test whether fetal clonotypes persist, this study deep-sequenced TCR alpha and beta repertoires from monozygotic twins, from unrelated adults of various ages, and from cord blood. To rule out contamination, replicate twin experiments were performed at different times with different library preparation protocols. What the authors observed across the whole study: Invariant T cells such as MAIT and iNKT could partly confound zero-insertion analyses, though diverse VJ usage argued against this for most clonotypes. In monozygotic twins, recombination models systematically underestimated out-of-frame TCR alpha sharing, but the models matched the sharing seen between unrelated individuals. Fewer insertions were carried by abundant cord blood beta clonotypes, a similar but weaker trend appeared in young adult naive repertoires, and no such trend appeared in memory repertoires. Because the same donors could not be followed over many years, conclusions were based on cross-sectional statistical analysis. Compared with coincidental sharing between unrelated individuals, an excess of low generation-probability sequences was observed among out-of-frame TCR alpha sequences shared between twins. Excess twin sharing in beta out-of-frame sequences was weaker because fewer shared sequences lowered the signal-to-noise ratio.

All donors were healthy Caucasians. Libraries were constructed by 5' RACE. Sequencing was performed on an Illumina HiSeq 2000. A universal primer binding site was added through template switching, and the final cDNA carried a unique molecular identifier so that TCR cDNA molecules could be counted accurately. Specific primers in the conserved constant-segment region were used to synthesize first-strand cDNA for TCR alpha and beta chains. Each cDNA library was double barcoded, with a SMART-Mk sample barcode plus Illumina barcodes, to control for contamination. TruSeq adapter sequences along with Illumina sample barcodes were introduced in two successive PCR steps. The Illumina HiSeq platform was used with custom primers to sequence TCR alpha and beta cDNA libraries. The authors' pipeline ran thus. MiGEC was used to process raw reads and extract unique molecular identifiers, and MiXCR was used to find CDR3 positions. Recombination models were inferred per individual with the repgenHMM and IGoR tools using an EM algorithm. The analysis of shared clonotypes was done with the tcR package in R, with sharing normalized by the product of cloneset sizes. Out-of-frame nonproductive sequences were analyzed to study raw recombination free of thymic and clonal selection effects. TCRdb reprocessed the public reads (quality trimming at Q25 with fastp, clone calling with MiXCR) and kept in-frame beta chains. Rows matching on CDR3 protein sequence are summarized as one entry with the most common DNA and genes. The V and J calls here are based on TCRdb, not the publication. Here the sample has 1.5 million to 2 million distinct CDR3 sequences; around 33% occur a single time. The ten largest clones represent around 0.3% of the sample.

From the cysteine through the phenylalanine, the CDR3 covers 16 amino acids. Solely the CDR3 DNA is kept, with 48 bases framed from the first base. From a lookup of the germline V gene, CDR1 and CDR2 are SGHRS and YFSETQ. V drops 4 bases and J drops 6 bases, leaving 17 bases in between. The TCR comes from a newborn girl in good health. Material for sequencing was cord blood. The chain joins TRBV5-1 to TRBJ1-6, and possibly TRBD1, on 6 matching bases. CDR3 loop: CASSPPYDRSNSPLHF. The bases are TGCGCCAGCAGCCCACCGTACGACAGGAGTAATTCACCCCTCCACTTT.